These 28 T cell receptor beta chains came from one sample sequenced in a study of molecular identifiers for immune sequencing clone quantification. TCRdb re-called the PCR reads with MiXCR, one entry per CDR3 protein. The top ten hold approximately 0.75% of the sample, which has about 630,000 distinct CDR3 sequences, roughly 27% seen once. Sequencing input: naive CD8+ T cells from blood, with Jurkat cell RNA spiked in. Subset here: FACS-sorted CD8+CD4-CCR7+CD45RA+ naive T cells. The receptors here all came from a human donor in good health. Some libraries in this study had Jurkat cell RNA spiked in.

In regard to this clonotype: This may be a read error, as it is one base from a much larger clone. The V gene is TRBV18, the J gene TRBJ1-5; D call uncertain. The CDR3 spans 12 residues. Germline-derived CDR1 and CDR2 are KGHSH and LQKENI. CDR3 sequence: CTSAELNQPQHF. The CDR3 DNA reads as TGTACCAGCGCAGAGCTCAATCAGCCCCAGCATTTT.

This clonotype was detected many times. The rearrangement uses TRBV28 and TRBJ2-5; D remains unclear. The ends were cut back, 3 bases at V and 2 bases at J, with 16 bases in the middle. The CDR3 covers 16 residues. CDR1 and CDR2 (germline): MDHEN, SYDVKM. CDR3 nucleotide sequence: TGTGCCAGCAGTTTTTCCGGCTTTGAGGTACAAGAGACCCAGTACTTC. Translated, it gives CASSFSGFEVQETQYF.

V is TRBV6-5 and J is TRBJ2-2; 16 nucleotides match TRBD2. CDR1 and CDR2 (germline): MNHEY, SVGAGI. The V and J ends lost 2 bases and 7 bases, in that order; junction bases with no gene match: 10. The CDR3 length is 19 residues. The DNA of the CDR3 is TGTGCCAGCAGTTACCGACCGGGACTAGCGGGAGGGCCCGGCGGGGAGCTGTTTTTT. Amino acid sequence: CASSYRPGLAGGPGGELFF.

In the case of this clonotype: Its ends do not fully match the called genes, so a read error is possible. CDR3 DNA: TGCGCCAGCAGCCAAGTATATGGGTCAGGCGGTAGGTCCTACGAGCAGTACTTT. As protein: CASSQVYGSGGRSYEQYF. The rearrangement uses TRBV4-1 and TRBJ2-7; D remains ambiguous. This CDR3 comprises 18 residues. The germline V gene encodes CDR1 MGHRA and CDR2 YSYEKL.

The table lists this clonotype with many counts. The chain couples TRBV5-4 to TRBJ2-3, with D perhaps being TRBD1 or TRBD2 (5 bases each). The CDR3 length is 15 residues. CDR1 is SGHNT and CDR2 is YYREEE in the germline V gene (reference sequence). V lost 1 base, J lost 0 bases, and 9 bases lay in between. CDR3 amino acids: CASSLQGASTDTQYF. The CDR3 DNA reads as TGTGCCAGCAGCTTGCAGGGAGCTAGCACAGATACGCAGTATTTT.

In its sample, this clonotype was seen many times. The CDR3 spells CSVGHRDQRAEAFF. CDR3 nucleotides: TGCAGCGTAGGGCACAGGGATCAGCGGGCTGAAGCTTTCTTT. The chain employs TRBV20-1 and TRBJ1-1, with a tentative D call TRBD1 (6 bases). Germline-derived CDR1 and CDR2 are DFQATT and SNEGSKA (reference sequence). The length of the CDR3 is 14 residues.

There are a few counts of this clonotype. A much more abundant neighbour one base away suggests this may be a read error. The chain has TRBV7-9 and TRBJ1-5; D gene uncertain. The CDR3 sequence is 14 residues long. Germline V gives CDR1 SEHNR, CDR2 FQNEAQ (reference sequence). CDR3 coding DNA: TGTGCCAGCAGCTTCGGAGATAGCAATCGGCCCCAGCATTTT. Its protein is CASSFGDSNRPQHF.

The chain has TRBV12-3 or TRBV12-4 and TRBJ2-3; unclear D gene. V was shortened by 6 bases and J by 1 base, with 14 bases between the two germline ends. The CDR3 contains 15 residues. CDR3 in amino acids: CASSPLWQGTDTQYF. Here the CDR3 DNA reads TGTGCCAGCAGCCCCTTATGGCAGGGCACAGATACGCAGTATTTT.

With regard to this clonotype: With a much larger clone just one base away, this may be a read error. No conserved phenylalanine or tryptophan ends this CDR3, so it is likely a read error. The rearrangement uses TRBV28 and TRBJ2-2, with D possibly called TRBD1 or TRBD2 (5 bases each). The CDR3 length is 14 residues. Trimming removed 6 bases at V and 4 bases at J, with 12 bases between. The germline V gene encodes CDR1 MDHEN and CDR2 SYDVKM. Here the CDR3 reads CASRTGTATGELFL. Written as DNA, the CDR3 is TGTGCCAGCAGAACTGGGACGGCCACCGGGGAGCTGTTTTTA.

The chain employs TRBV7-3 and TRBJ2-5; weak D call: TRBD2 (6 bases). CDR3 size: 14 residues. The V end lost 5 bases, the J end lost 3 bases, and 13 bases lay between the germline ends. Germline CDR1 and CDR2: SGHTA and FQGTGA. This chain's CDR3 is CASSPSGLKETQYF. The CDR3 bases are TGTGCCAGCAGCCCCTCAGGACTAAAAGAGACCCAGTACTTC. The whole variable domain, remainder taken from reference TRBV7-3 and TRBJ2-5, is GAGVSQTPSNKVTEKGKYVELRCDPISGHTALYWYRQSLGQGPEFLIYFQGTGAADDSGLPNDRFFAVRPEGSVSTLKIQRTERGDSAVYLCASSPSGLKETQYFGPGTRLLVL.

This clonotype was counted at least ten times. This CDR3 reads CASSLLDRGLGSNQPQHF. The CDR3 nucleotides read TGTGCCAGCAGTCTATTGGACAGGGGGCTCGGCAGCAATCAGCCCCAGCATTTT. The chain uses TRBV2 and TRBJ1-5, with 11 bases fitting TRBD1. The CDR3 totals 18 residues. V dropped 5 bases and J dropped 1; count of bases not matched to a gene: 10. The germline CDR1 and CDR2 sequences are SNHLY and FYNNEI.

This clonotype was seen a handful of times. The chain carries TRBV10-2 and TRBJ2-1, with D perhaps matching TRBD2 (6 bases). The CDR3 loop spans 14 amino acids. The V gene's germline CDR1 is WSHSY and CDR2 SAAADI. V lost 6 bases to trimming and J lost 10 bases, with 19 bases between them. The CDR3 here is CASRSAGTHLEQFF. The CDR3, as DNA: TGCGCCAGCAGGTCCGCCGGGACTCACCTAGAGCAGTTCTTC.

This clonotype was seen more than once but under ten times. V and J are TRBV27 and TRBJ1-1; the D gene is possibly TRBD1 (5 bases). Germline lookup yields CDR1 MNHEY and CDR2 SMNVEV (reference sequence). The CDR3 runs 14 residues. Deletions cut 5 bases from V and 6 bases from J, with 16 bases between. CDR3 in amino acids: CASSPDGGNPEAFF. CDR3 DNA: TGTGCCAGCAGTCCCGATGGGGGGAATCCTGAAGCTTTCTTT.

With respect to this clonotype: The junction and the germline gene differ at one end; a read error may be behind it. V usage is TRBV6-6 and J usage is TRBJ2-3; TRBD2 agrees at 8 bases. This CDR3 comprises 17 residues. Germline V lookup: CDR1 MNHNY, CDR2 SVGAGI (reference sequence). The CDR3, as DNA: TGTGCCAGCGGTTACCTGAAACTAGCGGCCCCCACAGATACGCAGTATTTT. This codes for CASGYLKLAAPTDTQYF.

CDR3 nucleotides: TGTGCCAGCAGTCCAACAGGGAAGGGCTACGAGCAGTACTTC. Amino acid sequence: CASSPTGKGYEQYF. This chain links TRBV12-3 or TRBV12-4 with TRBJ2-7; maybe TRBD1 (6 bases). This CDR3 contains 14 residues. Trimming took 5 bases from V and 3 from J, leaving 14 bases between them.

Details on this clonotype: A much larger clone differs by one base, so this may be a read error. The conserved final phenylalanine or tryptophan is absent from the CDR3, which likely points to a read error. The chain joins TRBV9 to TRBJ2-7; TRBD1 is a possible D gene (5 bases). V was shortened by 4 bases and J by 0 bases, with 11 bases between the two germline ends. Germline V gene lookup returns CDR1 SGDLS and CDR2 YYNGEE. CDR3 length: 14 residues. The CDR3 DNA sequence: TGTGCCAGCAGCCCCCAGGGCAGCTCCTACGAGCAGTACTTA. This gives the protein CASSPQGSSYEQYL.

This clonotype showed up just a few times. One end of the junction does not line up with germline, which may come from a read error. J is TRBJ1-2 and V is TRBV29-1; a weak D match, TRBD1 (5 bases). The CDR3 is 12 residues long. Germline assignment: CDR1 SQVTM and CDR2 ANQGSEA. The CDR3 loop is CSVEDSTYGYTF. The CDR3 coding sequence is TGCAGCGTAGAAGACAGTACCTATGGCTACACCTTC.

A word on this clonotype: This may arise from a read error, as a much more abundant clone is one base away. The J gene is TRBJ2-3, the V gene TRBV13; no definite D call. In germline, CDR1 is PRHDT, CDR2 FYEKMQ (reference sequence). CDR3 size: 12 residues. This CDR3 reads CASSPERDTRYF. Written as DNA, the CDR3 is TGTGCCAGCAGCCCCGAACGCGATACGCGGTATTTT.

In this sample, this clonotype turned up a few times. J is TRBJ2-7 and V is TRBV3-1; 7 positions agree with TRBD1. Germline V gene data show CDR1 as LGHDT and CDR2 as YNNKEL (reference sequence). The CDR3 spans 14 residues. V shed 2 bases and J 3 bases; nucleotides not matched to a gene: 4. The CDR3 bases are TGTGCCAGCAGCCAACGGACAGGACTCTACGAGCAGTACTTC. This sequence encodes CASSQRTGLYEQYF.

This clonotype was picked up many times. Written as DNA, the CDR3 is TGTGCCAGCAGTTTACCCGACAGGGGAGTTGCTCAGCCCCAGCATTTT. Translating it yields CASSLPDRGVAQPQHF. V is TRBV28 and J is TRBJ1-5; the match to TRBD1 covers 8 bases. The J segment lost 6 bases and the V segment lost 2 bases, leaving 9 bases of the junction unmatched. The length of the CDR3 is 16 residues. Germline V gene lookup returns CDR1 MDHEN and CDR2 SYDVKM.

Concerning this clonotype: The conserved closing phenylalanine or tryptophan is absent in this CDR3, likely reflecting a read error. The chain joins TRBV5-1 to TRBJ1-5; the D is unclear. Germline V lookup: CDR1 SGHRS, CDR2 YFSETQ. The CDR3 consists of 15 residues. For the CDR3, the DNA is TGCGCCAGCAGCCCCGCTCCGGGTAGCACTCAGCCCCAGCATTAT. Translating it yields CASSPAPGSTQPQHY.

A note on this clonotype: A much larger clone lies one base from this, so it may be a read error. This rearrangement joins TRBV5-6 to TRBJ1-3; D remains ambiguous. In germline, CDR1 is SGHDT, CDR2 YYEEEE. Trimming removed 0 bases at V and 2 bases at J, with 9 bases between. This CDR3 has 15 amino acids. CDR3 sequence reads: CASSLGPVPGNTIYF. The CDR3 nucleotides read TGTGCCAGCAGCTTGGGGCCGGTCCCTGGAAACACCATATATTTT.

This clonotype was observed at least ten times. V and J are TRBV29-1 and TRBJ1-1; D might be TRBD1 (6 bases). Germline V gives CDR1 SQVTM, CDR2 ANQGSEA. The CDR3 extends over 12 amino acids. V lost 7 bases to trimming and J lost 6 bases, with 15 bases between them. For the CDR3, the DNA is TGCAGCGCCAAAGCACAGGGTGCTGAAGCTTTCTTT. It yields the protein CSAKAQGAEAFF.

Ten or more counts support this clonotype. The CDR3 coding sequence is TGCGCCAGCAGCCCGGGACTAGCGAACTACGAGCAGTACTTC. It is translated as CASSPGLANYEQYF. The genes are TRBV4-1 and TRBJ2-7, with 10 bases that match TRBD2. In germline, CDR1 is MGHRA, CDR2 YSYEKL. The CDR3 covers 14 residues. The J segment lost 3 bases and the V segment lost 4 bases, leaving 3 bases of the junction unmatched.

This clonotype was picked up many times. This chain uses TRBV4-3 with TRBJ2-3; 9 bases line up with TRBD2. CDR1 is LGHNA and CDR2 is YSLEER in the germline V gene. The length of the CDR3 is 17 residues. Trimming cost V 3 bases and J 3 bases; bases outside gene matches: 10. The CDR3 nucleotides are TGCGCCAGCAGCCAGAGGATAGCGGGGGATCGGACAGATACGCAGTATTTT. Its translation is CASSQRIAGDRTDTQYF.

The rearrangement uses TRBV19 and TRBJ2-7, with 7 bases aligning to TRBD2. V shed 4 bases, J shed 2 bases, and the junction held 8 bases outside the gene matches. The CDR3 length is 15 residues. Germline CDR1 is LNHDA and CDR2 is SQIVND (reference sequence). This CDR3 is CASSKSTSRAYEQYF. The CDR3, as DNA: TGTGCCAGTAGTAAATCGACTAGCAGGGCCTACGAGCAGTACTTC.

This chain uses TRBV5-1 with TRBJ1-2; the D gene is possibly TRBD1 (6 bases). This CDR3 has 13 residues. Germline V gives CDR1 SGHRS, CDR2 YFSETQ. Trimming left V 0 bases short and J 6 bases short, with 9 bases between. The CDR3 DNA reads TGCGCCAGCAGCTTGGCAGGGGCGGATGGCTACACCTTC. It codes for CASSLAGADGYTF.

The rearrangement joins TRBV7-9 to TRBJ2-1; TRBD2 is a possible D gene (7 bases). The CDR3 has 17 residues. CDR1 is SEHNR, CDR2 FQNEAQ, per germline (reference sequence). V was shortened by 1 base and J by 2 bases, with 15 bases between the two germline ends. CDR3 nucleotides: TGTGCCAGCAGCTTAGAGAGGGGGAGGGCTCCCTACAATGAGCAGTTCTTC. It translates to CASSLERGRAPYNEQFF. Combining the CDR3 with reference TRBV7-9 and TRBJ2-1 gives the whole variable domain DTGVSQNPRHKITKRGQNVTFRCDPISEHNRLYWYRQTLGQGPEFLTYFQNEAQLEKSRLLSDRFSAERPKGSFSTLEIQRTEQGDSAMYLCASSLERGRAPYNEQFFGPGTRLTVL.